A single sample is the source of the 31 T cell receptor beta chains below, sequenced in a study of radiation and T cells in renal cell carcinoma. Noted time point: blood 2 weeks post-SBRT. The treatment here: 15 Gy SBRT to primary tumor, nephrectomy 4 weeks later. Repertoires were generated with immunoSEQ multiplex PCR, while TCRdb's copy carries only in-frame clones and drops some. The table has some 120,000 clones, approximately 75% seen once. The sample in question was blood, obtained from a patient whose treatment included radiotherapy and nephrectomy. The origin of the receptors is a woman aged 55 to 70 with renal cell carcinoma.

This chain connects TRBV5-1 to TRBJ2-7, with D possibly TRBD2 on 6 matching bases. The CDR3 loop spans 13 amino acids. Per the germline V gene, CDR1 is SGHRS and CDR2 is YFSETQ. Trimming took off 4 bases at V and 5 bases at J, with 13 bases between the two ends. CDR3 nucleotide sequence: TGCGCCAGCAGCAGGGACTTCCCTGACGAGCAGTACTTC. It translates to CASSRDFPDEQYF.

Only a few counts were recorded for this clone. The chain joins TRBV5-1 to TRBJ1-6, with 8 bases lining up with TRBD1. The length of the CDR3 is 15 residues. CDR1 and CDR2 (germline): SGHRS, YFSETQ. With V trimmed by 0 bases and J by 9 bases, 5 bases remained unmatched. CDR3 amino acids: CASSLVGQGTSPLHF. CDR3 DNA sequence: TGCGCCAGCAGCTTGGTCGGACAGGGAACTTCACCCCTCCACTTT.

This clone came up once. CDR3 DNA: TGTGCCAGCTCAGAAGGGACGGCTGGAAACACCATATATTTT. This codes for CASSEGTAGNTIYF. This sequence joins TRBV18 and TRBJ1-3; tentative D call: TRBD1 (5 bases). This CDR3 region has 14 residues. The V gene's germline CDR1 is KGHSH and CDR2 LQKENI. V lost 5 bases and J lost 2, with 10 bases in between.

The chain carries TRBV6-1 and TRBJ2-5; 9 positions match TRBD2. Germline-derived CDR1 and CDR2 are MNHNS and SASEGT. This CDR3 region has 15 residues. V dropped 8 bases and J dropped 2; count of bases not matched to a gene: 9. The CDR3 nucleotides are TGTGCCAGCGGGGGTACTAGCGGGCTACAAGAGACCCAGTACTTC. Translation gives CASGGTSGLQETQYF.

This sequence joins TRBV11-3 and TRBJ2-5; D may be TRBD2 (5 bases). Deletions cut 1 base from V and 1 base from J, with 7 bases between. CDR1 is SGHNT, CDR2 YENEEA, per germline. CDR3 length: 14 amino acids. CDR3 nucleotides: TGTGCCAGCAGCTTAGCCGGGGTCCAAGAGACCCAGTACTTC. Translating gives CASSLAGVQETQYF. The whole variable domain, remainder taken from reference TRBV11-3 and TRBJ2-5, is EAGVVQSPRYKIIEKKQPVAFWCNPISGHNTLYWYLQNLGQGPELLIRYENEEAVDDSQLPKDRFSAERLKGVDSTLKIQPAELGDSAVYLCASSLAGVQETQYFGPGTRLLVL.

The table lists this clone with a count of one. This rearrangement joins TRBV18 to TRBJ2-3; tentative D call: TRBD2 (5 bases). V lost 4 bases and J lost 4, with 9 bases in between. Looked up from germline, CDR1 is KGHSH and CDR2 is LQKENI. The CDR3 spans 13 residues. The CDR3 DNA reads TGTGCCAGCTCACTAGGGAGTGCAGATACGCAGTATTTT. Translation: CASSLGSADTQYF.

The rearrangement links TRBV27 to TRBJ2-2; D possibly corresponds to TRBD2 (6 bases). The CDR3 is 15 amino acids. The germline CDR1 and CDR2 sequences are MNHEY and SMNVEV (reference sequence). With 2 bases removed from V and 5 bases from J, the gap between germline ends came to 12 bases. The CDR3 coding sequence is TGTGCCAGCAGTTTACGGGGGAGAGGTACCGGGGAGCTGTTTTTT. This translates into CASSLRGRGTGELFF.

The V and J genes are TRBV7-2 and TRBJ1-5; no reliable D call. V was trimmed by 0 bases and J by 3 bases, leaving 9 bases between them. Germline CDR1 is SGHTA and CDR2 is FQGNSA. CDR3 size: 15 residues. CDR3 amino acids: CASSLASQNNQPQHF. The DNA of the CDR3 is TGTGCCAGCAGCTTAGCAAGTCAGAACAATCAGCCCCAGCATTTT.

This chain links TRBV30 with TRBJ2-5; 12 bases match TRBD2. The CDR3 covers 16 residues. Germline loops: CDR1 GTSNPN, CDR2 SVGIG (reference sequence). V lost 2 bases to trimming and J lost 3 bases; unmatched junction nucleotides: 7. The CDR3 spells CAWSPQGLAGKETQYF. DNA for the CDR3: TGTGCCTGGAGTCCCCAAGGACTAGCGGGGAAAGAGACCCAGTACTTC. The full variable domain, with the rest looked up from reference TRBV30 and TRBJ2-5, is SQTIHQWPATLVQPVGSPLSLECTVEGTSNPNLYWYRQAAGRGLQLLFYSVGIGQISSEVPQNLSASRPQDRQFILSSKKLLLSDSGFYLCAWSPQGLAGKETQYFGPGTRLLVL.

CDR3 loop: CASSQDGGGGEQYF. The CDR3 DNA reads as TGCGCCAGCAGCCAAGATGGAGGGGGCGGCGAGCAGTACTTC. This chain connects TRBV4-3 to TRBJ2-7; TRBD1 is a possible D gene (7 bases). Per germline, CDR1 LGHNA and CDR2 YSLEER. V was pared by 0 bases and J by 6 bases, with 12 bases between. The CDR3 loop spans 14 amino acids.

The chain employs TRBV19 and TRBJ2-1, with D perhaps TRBD2 (5 bases). CDR3 length: 15 residues. Germline V gene data show CDR1 as LNHDA and CDR2 as SQIVND (reference sequence). Trimming shortened V by 5 bases and J by 8 bases, and 19 bases separated the two germline ends. The CDR3 nucleotides are TGTGCCAGTAGTCACGGAACACGGAACGGGGATGAGCAGTTCTTC. Translating it yields CASSHGTRNGDEQFF.

The chain uses TRBV5-4 and TRBJ1-1, with D hard to call. Trimming pared 7 bases from V and 0 bases from J, leaving 7 bases between. From germline, CDR1 is SGHNT and CDR2 YYREEE (reference sequence). This CDR3 spans 12 amino acids. This CDR3 is CASSQVNTEAFF. CDR3 DNA: TGTGCCAGCTCGCAGGTGAACACTGAAGCTTTCTTT.

This clone was recorded once. The chain carries TRBV28 and TRBJ2-2; TRBD1 or TRBD2 may be the D gene (6 bases each). Germline V gene lookup returns CDR1 MDHEN and CDR2 SYDVKM. Between the trimmed V and J ends, which lost 2 bases and 3 bases, there was a span of 7 bases. The CDR3 covers 14 residues. CDR3 protein: CASSLGGHTGELFF. In DNA, the CDR3 is TGTGCCAGCAGTTTAGGGGGGCACACCGGGGAGCTGTTTTTT.

V and J are TRBV19 and TRBJ2-7, with D maybe TRBD2 (6 bases). Germline V gene lookup returns CDR1 LNHDA and CDR2 SQIVND (reference sequence). V was trimmed by 3 bases and J by 2 bases, leaving 11 bases between them. The CDR3 length is 14 residues. This CDR3 reads CASSMEGLPYEQYF. The DNA for the CDR3 is TGTGCCAGTAGTATGGAGGGCCTTCCCTACGAGCAGTACTTC.

The gene calls are TRBV7-9 and TRBJ1-1; D remains unclear. This CDR3 is 14 amino acids long. Trimming removed 1 base at V and 6 bases at J, with 12 bases between. CDR1 is SEHNR and CDR2 is FQNEAQ in the germline V gene (reference sequence). For the CDR3, the DNA is TGTGCCAGCAGCTTAGGCGCGGGTGTCCCTGAAGCTTTCTTT. Translating gives CASSLGAGVPEAFF.

This clone is labeled as medium-sized. The same CDR3 is also encoded by other DNA sequences in this sample. The chain recombines TRBV27 with TRBJ1-4; 7 nucleotides match TRBD1. The germline gives CDR1 MNHEY, CDR2 SMNVEV (reference sequence). The CDR3 runs 14 residues. The junction had 4 bases not matched to a gene; V was cut back by 6 bases and J by 3 bases. The CDR3 loop is CASSRDRPNEKLFF. CDR3 nucleotides: TGTGCCAGCAGCCGGGACAGACCTAATGAAAAACTGTTTTTT.

This clone occurred a few times. The chain carries TRBV6-1 and TRBJ1-5, with D possibly TRBD1 on 6 matching bases. The CDR3 is 10 residues long. Germline V CDR1 and CDR2: MNHNS, SASEGT. Trimming left V 11 bases short and J 7 bases short, with 9 bases between. This CDR3 is CAGGLQPQHF. The CDR3 bases are TGTGCCGGGGGCCTACAGCCCCAGCATTTT.

This clone turned up a few times. The rearrangement uses TRBV19 and TRBJ1-5; TRBD1 aligns across 9 bases. V shed 6 bases and J 0 bases; nucleotides not matched to a gene: 3. The CDR3 extends over 15 amino acids. Per the germline V gene, CDR1 is LNHDA and CDR2 is SQIVND (reference sequence). The CDR3 is CASRDRGYSNQPQHF. The DNA of the CDR3 is TGTGCCAGTAGGGACAGGGGATATAGCAATCAGCCCCAGCATTTT.

The rearrangement joins TRBV27 to TRBJ1-1; D might be TRBD1 (6 bases). V was clipped by 6 bases and J by 10 bases, with 21 bases between them. The germline gives CDR1 MNHEY, CDR2 SMNVEV (reference sequence). This CDR3 is 14 amino acids long. The CDR3 protein is CASRYRASDTGAFF. DNA of the CDR3: TGTGCCAGCAGGTACAGGGCCAGCGATACGGGAGCTTTCTTT.

The chain links TRBV7-6 to TRBJ1-1; D not resolved. Germline CDR1 and CDR2: SGHVS and FNYEAQ. The ends were cut back, 3 bases at V and 1 base at J, with 6 bases in the middle. CDR3 length equals 13 residues. The CDR3 protein is CASSFGGNTEAFF. Written as DNA, the CDR3 is TGTGCCAGCAGCTTTGGTGGGAACACTGAAGCTTTCTTT.

The chain is built from TRBV30 and TRBJ2-3; 8 bases agree with TRBD2. The CDR3 has 14 amino acids. CDR1 and CDR2 from the germline V gene are GTSNPN and SVGIG (reference sequence). V lost 3 bases, J lost 2 bases, and 4 bases stayed unmatched. The CDR3 region has the DNA TGTGCCTGGAGGTCTAGCGGGCACACAGATACGCAGTATTTT. This codes for CAWRSSGHTDTQYF.

The chain couples TRBV2 to TRBJ2-1, with a weak D call TRBD2 (7 bases). The CDR3 extends over 13 amino acids. Germline values: CDR1 SNHLY, CDR2 FYNNEI. Deletions cut 8 bases from V and 5 bases from J, with 13 bases between. CDR3 coding DNA: TGTGCCAGCGAGGGGGGGTGGGACAATGAGCAGTTCTTC. Amino acids: CASEGGWDNEQFF.

This clone has only a few counts. The CDR3 loop reads CASSLTALDRGQGEQFF. Here the CDR3 DNA reads TGTGCCAGCAGCTTAACCGCGCTGGACAGGGGGCAGGGTGAGCAGTTCTTC. The chain recombines TRBV7-2 with TRBJ2-1, with 11 bases that match TRBD1. Germline values: CDR1 SGHTA, CDR2 FQGNSA. This CDR3 is built from 17 residues. J gave up 9 bases and V 2 bases, and 12 bases lay outside the gene matches.

The chain employs TRBV6-6 and TRBJ1-4, with a possible D match to TRBD1 (6 bases). Germline CDR1 MNHNY, CDR2 SVGAGI (reference sequence). The V gene lost 6 bases and the J gene lost 11 bases, with 16 bases spanning the gap. CDR3 length: 13 residues. CDR3 sequence reads: CASRPRTEGKLFF. In DNA form, the CDR3 reads TGTGCCAGCAGACCCAGGACAGAGGGGAAACTGTTTTTT.

This chain joins TRBV6-4 and TRBJ2-3; D possibly corresponds to TRBD1 (6 bases). CDR1 MRHNA and CDR2 SNTAGT come from the germline V gene. The length of the CDR3 is 14 residues. Deletions cut 7 bases from V and 8 bases from J, with 19 bases between. CDR3 in DNA: TGTGCCAGCAAGGACTCGATCGCACAGGGTACGCAGTATTTT. It is translated as CASKDSIAQGTQYF.

The gene calls are TRBV5-6 and TRBJ1-5, with a tentative D call TRBD1 (6 bases). Per the germline V gene, CDR1 is SGHDT and CDR2 is YYEEEE. V was pared by 2 bases and J by 7 bases, with 13 bases between. This CDR3 is built from 14 residues. The CDR3 nucleotides are TGTGCCAGCAGCTTTTCAGGGGACGTCCAGCCCCAGCATTTT. It yields the protein CASSFSGDVQPQHF.

V usage is TRBV7-8 and J usage is TRBJ1-4; D unresolved. The CDR3 has 17 residues. V lost 0 bases and J 4 bases, leaving 15 bases between the germline ends. The germline CDR1 and CDR2 sequences are SGHVS and FQNEAQ. The CDR3 DNA reads as TGTGCCAGCAGCTTAGCCATGGACGGCGGGGATAATGAAAAACTGTTTTTT. Its translation: CASSLAMDGGDNEKLFF.

This sequence joins TRBV29-1 and TRBJ1-3, with TRBD1 matching over 7 bases. Trimming at V came to 7 bases and at J to 1 base, leaving 10 bases not matched to a gene. Per germline, CDR1 SQVTM and CDR2 ANQGSEA. The CDR3 is made up of 15 amino acids. The CDR3 protein is CSATVNRGSGNTIYF. Written as DNA, the CDR3 is TGCAGCGCCACCGTTAACAGGGGTTCTGGAAACACCATATATTTT.

The gene calls are TRBV19 and TRBJ1-6, with a tentative D call TRBD1 (5 bases). CDR1 and CDR2 (germline): LNHDA, SQIVND (reference sequence). The CDR3 has 13 residues. Trimming took off 3 bases at V and 11 bases at J, with 11 bases between the two ends. CDR3 sequence reads: CASSIGAAAPLHF. DNA of the CDR3: TGTGCCAGTAGTATCGGGGCGGCCGCACCCCTCCACTTT.

This chain links TRBV4-1 with TRBJ1-2; D gene uncertain. Trimming removed 1 base at V and 1 base at J, with 7 bases between. CDR1 and CDR2 from the germline V gene are MGHRA and YSYEKL. CDR3 length equals 14 residues. The CDR3 DNA follows: TGCGCCAGCAGCCAAGCAAACAGTAACTATGGCTACACCTTC. Its translation: CASSQANSNYGYTF.

V usage is TRBV7-9 and J usage is TRBJ1-3; the D is unclear. Germline CDR1 SEHNR, CDR2 FQNEAQ (reference sequence). This CDR3 comprises 15 residues. Between the trimmed V and J ends, which lost 1 base and 3 bases, there was a span of 10 bases. CDR3 protein: CASSLEVLLGNTIYF. As DNA, the CDR3 is TGTGCCAGCAGCTTAGAGGTGTTACTTGGAAACACCATATATTTT.